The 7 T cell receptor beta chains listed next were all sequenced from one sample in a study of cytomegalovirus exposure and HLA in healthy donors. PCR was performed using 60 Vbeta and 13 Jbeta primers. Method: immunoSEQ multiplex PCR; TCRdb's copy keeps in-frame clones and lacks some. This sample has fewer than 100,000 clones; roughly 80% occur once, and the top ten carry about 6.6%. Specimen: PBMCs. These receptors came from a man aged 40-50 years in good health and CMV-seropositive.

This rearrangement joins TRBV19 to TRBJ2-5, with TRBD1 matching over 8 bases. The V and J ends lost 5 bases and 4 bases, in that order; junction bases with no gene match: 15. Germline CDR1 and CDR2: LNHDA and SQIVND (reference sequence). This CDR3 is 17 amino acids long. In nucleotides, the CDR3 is TGTGCCAGTAGTCTCCGCCTCCAACAGGGGGACCTAGAGACCCAGTACTTC. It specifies CASSLRLQQGDLETQYF.

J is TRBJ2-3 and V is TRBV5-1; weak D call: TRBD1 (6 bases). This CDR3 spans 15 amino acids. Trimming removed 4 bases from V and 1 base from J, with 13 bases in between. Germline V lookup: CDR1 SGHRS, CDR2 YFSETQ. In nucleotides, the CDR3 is TGCGCCAGCAGCGTTCAGGGGATCGGCACAGATACGCAGTATTTT. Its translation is CASSVQGIGTDTQYF.

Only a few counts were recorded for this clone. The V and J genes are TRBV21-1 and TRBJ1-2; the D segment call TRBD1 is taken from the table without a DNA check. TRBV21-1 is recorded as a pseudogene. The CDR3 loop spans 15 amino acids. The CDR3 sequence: CASSKPPGFDYGYTF. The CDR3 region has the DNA TGTGCCAGCAGCAAACCCCCAGGGTTCGATTATGGCTACACCTTC.

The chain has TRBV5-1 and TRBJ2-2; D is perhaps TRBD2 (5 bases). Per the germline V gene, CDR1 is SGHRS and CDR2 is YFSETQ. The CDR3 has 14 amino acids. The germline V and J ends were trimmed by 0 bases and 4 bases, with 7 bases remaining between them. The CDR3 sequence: CASSLARGTGELFF. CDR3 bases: TGCGCCAGCAGCTTGGCTCGGGGCACCGGGGAGCTGTTTTTT.

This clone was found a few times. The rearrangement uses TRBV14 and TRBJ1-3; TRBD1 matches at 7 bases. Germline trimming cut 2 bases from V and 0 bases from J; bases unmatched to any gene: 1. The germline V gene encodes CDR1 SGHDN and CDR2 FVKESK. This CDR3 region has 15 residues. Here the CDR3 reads CASSQPGGSGNTIYF. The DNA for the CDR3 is TGTGCCAGCAGCCAACCAGGGGGCTCTGGAAACACCATATATTTT. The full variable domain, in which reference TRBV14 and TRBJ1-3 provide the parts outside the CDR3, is EAGVTQFPSHSVIEKGQTVTLRCDPISGHDNLYWYRRVMGKEIKFLLHFVKESKQDESGMPNNRFLAERTGGTYSTLKVQPAELEDSGVYFCASSQPGGSGNTIYFGEGSWLTVV.

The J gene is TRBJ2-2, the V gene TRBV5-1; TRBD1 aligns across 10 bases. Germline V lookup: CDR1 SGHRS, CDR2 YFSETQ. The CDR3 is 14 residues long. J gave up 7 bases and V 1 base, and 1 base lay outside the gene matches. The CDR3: CASSLRTGGGELFF. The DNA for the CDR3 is TGCGCCAGCAGCTTGAGGACAGGGGGCGGGGAGCTGTTTTTT.

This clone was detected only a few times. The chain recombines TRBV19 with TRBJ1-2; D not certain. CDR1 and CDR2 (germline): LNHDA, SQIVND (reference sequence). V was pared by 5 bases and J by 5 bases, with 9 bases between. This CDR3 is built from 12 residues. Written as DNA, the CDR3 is TGTGCCAGTAGTGGAGGGAAATATGGCTACACCTTC. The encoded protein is CASSGGKYGYTF. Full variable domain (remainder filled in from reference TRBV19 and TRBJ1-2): DGGITQSPKYLFRKEGQNVTLSCEQNLNHDAMYWYRQDPGQGLRLIYYSQIVNDFQKGDIAEGYSVSREKKESFPLTVTSAQKNPTAFYLCASSGGKYGYTFGSGTRLTVV.